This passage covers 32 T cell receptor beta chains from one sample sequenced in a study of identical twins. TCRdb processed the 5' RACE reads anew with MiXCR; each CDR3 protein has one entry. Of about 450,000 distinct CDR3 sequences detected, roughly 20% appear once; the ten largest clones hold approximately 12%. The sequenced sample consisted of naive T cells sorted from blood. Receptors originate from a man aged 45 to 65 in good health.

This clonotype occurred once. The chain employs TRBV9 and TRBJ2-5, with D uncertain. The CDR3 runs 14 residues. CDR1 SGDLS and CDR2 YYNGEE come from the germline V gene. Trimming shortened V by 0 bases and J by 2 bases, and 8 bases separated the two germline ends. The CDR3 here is CASSVEVSQETQYF. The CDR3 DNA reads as TGTGCCAGCAGCGTAGAAGTCTCGCAAGAGACCCAGTACTTC.

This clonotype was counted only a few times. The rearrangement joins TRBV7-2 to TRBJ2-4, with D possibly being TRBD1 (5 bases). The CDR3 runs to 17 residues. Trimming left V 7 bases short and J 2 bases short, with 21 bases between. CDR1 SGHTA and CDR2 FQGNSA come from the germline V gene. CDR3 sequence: CASNHILGRVTKNIQYF. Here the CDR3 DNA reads TGTGCCAGCAACCATATCCTCGGCAGGGTAACCAAAAACATTCAGTACTTC.

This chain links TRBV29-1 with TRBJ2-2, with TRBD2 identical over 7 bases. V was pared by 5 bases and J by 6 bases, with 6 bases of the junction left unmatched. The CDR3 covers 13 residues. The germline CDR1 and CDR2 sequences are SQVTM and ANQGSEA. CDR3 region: CSVSGAAAGELFF. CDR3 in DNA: TGCAGCGTTAGCGGGGCTGCCGCCGGGGAGCTGTTTTTT.

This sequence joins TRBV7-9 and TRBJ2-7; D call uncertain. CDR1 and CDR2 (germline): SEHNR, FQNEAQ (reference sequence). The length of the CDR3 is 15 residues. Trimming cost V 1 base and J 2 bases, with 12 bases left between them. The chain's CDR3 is CASSLGDILAYEQYF. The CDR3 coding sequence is TGTGCCAGCAGCTTAGGGGATATACTTGCCTACGAGCAGTACTTC.

The DNA of the CDR3 is TGTGCCAGCAAAAAGGCAGATACGCAGTATTTT. Amino acids: CASKKADTQYF. The chain employs TRBV12-3 or TRBV12-4 and TRBJ2-3; unclear D gene. V was trimmed by 7 bases and J by 4 bases, leaving 6 bases between them. The CDR3 sequence is 11 residues long.

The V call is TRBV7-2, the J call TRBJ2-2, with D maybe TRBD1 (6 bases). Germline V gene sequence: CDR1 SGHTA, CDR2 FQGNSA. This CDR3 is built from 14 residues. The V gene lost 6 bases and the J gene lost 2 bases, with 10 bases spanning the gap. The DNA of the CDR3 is TGTGCCAGCAGATGGGGACAAAACACCGGGGAGCTGTTTTTT. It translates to CASRWGQNTGELFF.

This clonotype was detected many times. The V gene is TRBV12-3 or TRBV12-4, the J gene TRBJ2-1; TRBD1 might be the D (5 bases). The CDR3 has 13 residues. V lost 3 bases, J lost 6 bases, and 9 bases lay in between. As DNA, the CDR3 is TGTGCCAGCAGTTTCTCTCAGGGCAATGAGCAGTTCTTC. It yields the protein CASSFSQGNEQFF.

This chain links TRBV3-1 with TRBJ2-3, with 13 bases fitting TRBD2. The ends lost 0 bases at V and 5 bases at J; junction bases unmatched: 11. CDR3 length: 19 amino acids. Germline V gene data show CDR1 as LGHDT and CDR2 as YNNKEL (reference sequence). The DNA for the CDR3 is TGTGCCAGCAGCCAAGATTCGGTGGGACTAGCGGGACTGGTAGATACGCAGTATTTT. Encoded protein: CASSQDSVGLAGLVDTQYF.

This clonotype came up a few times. The CDR3 nucleotides read TGTGCCAGCGGGGGGTACGGTCAGCCCCAGCATTTT. This codes for CASGGYGQPQHF. This chain uses TRBV6-4 with TRBJ1-5; D is possibly TRBD1 (5 bases). V lost 8 bases, J lost 6 bases, and 11 bases lay in between. The germline CDR1 and CDR2 sequences are MRHNA and SNTAGT. The CDR3 covers 12 residues.

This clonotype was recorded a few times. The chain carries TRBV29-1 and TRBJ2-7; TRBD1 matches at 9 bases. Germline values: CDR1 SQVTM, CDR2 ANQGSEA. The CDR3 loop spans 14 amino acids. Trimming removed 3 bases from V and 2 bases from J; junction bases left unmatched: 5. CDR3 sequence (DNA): TGCAGCGTTGAGGGGACAGGGAACCCCTACGAGCAGTACTTC. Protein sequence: CSVEGTGNPYEQYF.

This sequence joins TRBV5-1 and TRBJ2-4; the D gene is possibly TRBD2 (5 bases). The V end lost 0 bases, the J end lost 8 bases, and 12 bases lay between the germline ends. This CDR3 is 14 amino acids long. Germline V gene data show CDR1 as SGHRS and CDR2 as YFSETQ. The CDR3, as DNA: TGCGCCAGCAGCTTGGCCCGGGATACGGACATTCAGTACTTC. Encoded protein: CASSLARDTDIQYF. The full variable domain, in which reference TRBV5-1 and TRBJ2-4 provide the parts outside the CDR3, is KAGVTQTPRYLIKTRGQQVTLSCSPISGHRSVSWYQQTPGQGLQFLFEYFSETQRNKGNFPGRFSGRQFSNSRSEMNVSTLELGDSALYLCASSLARDTDIQYFGAGTRLSVL.

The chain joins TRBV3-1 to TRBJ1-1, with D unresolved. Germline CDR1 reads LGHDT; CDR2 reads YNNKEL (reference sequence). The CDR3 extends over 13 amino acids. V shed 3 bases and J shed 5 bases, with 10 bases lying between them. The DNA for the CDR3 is TGTGCCAGCAGCCAGAGAGGCGGAACTGAAGCTTTCTTT. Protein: CASSQRGGTEAFF.

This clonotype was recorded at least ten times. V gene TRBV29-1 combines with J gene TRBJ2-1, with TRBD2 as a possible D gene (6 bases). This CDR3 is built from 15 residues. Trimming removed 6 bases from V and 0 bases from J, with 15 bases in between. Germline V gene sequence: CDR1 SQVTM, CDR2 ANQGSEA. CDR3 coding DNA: TGCAGCGTCTCCTACGGGGGAAGCTCCTACAATGAGCAGTTCTTC. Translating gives CSVSYGGSSYNEQFF.

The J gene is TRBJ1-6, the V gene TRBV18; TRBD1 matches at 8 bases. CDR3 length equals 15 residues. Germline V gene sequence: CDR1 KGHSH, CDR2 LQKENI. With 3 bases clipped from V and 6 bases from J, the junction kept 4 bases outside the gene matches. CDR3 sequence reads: CASSPQGASNSPLHF. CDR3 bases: TGTGCCAGCTCACCCCAGGGGGCAAGTAATTCACCCCTCCACTTT.

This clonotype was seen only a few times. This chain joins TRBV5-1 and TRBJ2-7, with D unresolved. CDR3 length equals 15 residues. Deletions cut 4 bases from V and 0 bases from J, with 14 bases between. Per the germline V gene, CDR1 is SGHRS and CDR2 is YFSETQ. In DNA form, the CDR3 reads TGCGCCAGCAGCGACGGGTGGTACAACTCCTACGAGCAGTACTTC. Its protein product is CASSDGWYNSYEQYF.

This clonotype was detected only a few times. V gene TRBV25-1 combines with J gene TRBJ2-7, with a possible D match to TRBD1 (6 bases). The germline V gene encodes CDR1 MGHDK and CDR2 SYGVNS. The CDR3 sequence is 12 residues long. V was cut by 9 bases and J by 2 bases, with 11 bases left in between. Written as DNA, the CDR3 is TGTGCCAGTCAAGAGGGGGCCTACGAGCAGTACTTC. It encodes CASQEGAYEQYF.

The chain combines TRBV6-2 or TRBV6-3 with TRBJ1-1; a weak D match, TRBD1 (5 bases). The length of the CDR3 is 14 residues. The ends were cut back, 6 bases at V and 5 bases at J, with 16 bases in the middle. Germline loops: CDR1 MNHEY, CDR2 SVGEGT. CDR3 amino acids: CASRTGHHPTEAFF. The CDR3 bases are TGTGCCAGCAGGACTGGACACCATCCGACTGAAGCTTTCTTT.

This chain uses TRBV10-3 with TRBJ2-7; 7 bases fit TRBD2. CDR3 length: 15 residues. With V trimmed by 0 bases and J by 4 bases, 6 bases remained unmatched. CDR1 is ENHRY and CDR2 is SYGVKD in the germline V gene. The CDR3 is CAISESGGSLYEQYF. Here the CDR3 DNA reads TGTGCCATCAGTGAGTCCGGCGGGAGTTTGTACGAGCAGTACTTC.

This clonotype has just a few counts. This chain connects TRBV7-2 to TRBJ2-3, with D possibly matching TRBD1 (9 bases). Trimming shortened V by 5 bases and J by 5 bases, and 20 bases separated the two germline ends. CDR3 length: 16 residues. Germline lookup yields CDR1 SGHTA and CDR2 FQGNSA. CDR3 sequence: CASSRGGTGSIDTQYF. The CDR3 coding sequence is TGTGCCAGCAGCCGGGGGGGGACAGGGTCGATAGATACGCAGTATTTT. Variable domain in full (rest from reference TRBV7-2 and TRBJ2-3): GAGVSQSPSNKVTEKGKDVELRCDPISGHTALYWYRQSLGQGLEFLIYFQGNSAPDKSGLPSDRFSAERTGGSVSTLTIQRTQQEDSAVYLCASSRGGTGSIDTQYFGPGTRLTVL.

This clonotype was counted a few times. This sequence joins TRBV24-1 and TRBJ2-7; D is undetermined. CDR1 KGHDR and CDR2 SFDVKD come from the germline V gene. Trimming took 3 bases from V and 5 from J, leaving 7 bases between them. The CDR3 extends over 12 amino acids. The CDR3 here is CATSDTRNEQYF. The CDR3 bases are TGTGCCACCAGTGATACACGGAACGAGCAGTACTTC.

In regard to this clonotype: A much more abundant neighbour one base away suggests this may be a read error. As DNA, the CDR3 is TGTGCCAGCAGCTCCCGGACAGCGAGCACAGGTACGCAGTATTTT. Protein product: CASSSRTASTGTQYF. The gene calls are TRBV11-2 and TRBJ2-3; tentatively, D is TRBD1 (6 bases). The CDR3 runs 15 residues. Looked up from germline, CDR1 is SGHAT and CDR2 is FQNNGV. Full variable domain (remainder filled in from reference TRBV11-2 and TRBJ2-3): EAGVAQSPRYKIIEKRQSVAFWCNPISGHATLYWYQQILGQGPKLLIQFQNNGVVDDSQLPKDRFSAERLKGVDSTLKIQPAKLEDSAVYLCASSSRTASTGTQYFGPGTRLTVL.

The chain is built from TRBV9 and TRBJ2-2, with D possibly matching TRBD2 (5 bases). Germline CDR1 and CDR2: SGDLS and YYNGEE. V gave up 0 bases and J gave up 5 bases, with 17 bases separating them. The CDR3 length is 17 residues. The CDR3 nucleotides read TGTGCCAGCAGCGTAGGCTTGCAGCGTACGGGAACCGGGGAGCTGTTTTTT. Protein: CASSVGLQRTGTGELFF.

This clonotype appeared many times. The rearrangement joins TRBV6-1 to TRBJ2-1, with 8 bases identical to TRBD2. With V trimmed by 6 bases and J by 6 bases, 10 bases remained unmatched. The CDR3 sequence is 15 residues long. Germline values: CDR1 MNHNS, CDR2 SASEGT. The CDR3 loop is CASSPGRGGPNEQFF. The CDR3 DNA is TGTGCCAGCAGCCCCGGGAGGGGTGGTCCCAATGAGCAGTTCTTC.

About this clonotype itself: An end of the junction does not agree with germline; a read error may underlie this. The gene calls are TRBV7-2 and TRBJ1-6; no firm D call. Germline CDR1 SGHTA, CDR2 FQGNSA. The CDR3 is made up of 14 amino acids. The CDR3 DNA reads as TGTGCCACCAGCAGGTTGGGTTATAATTCACCCCTCCACTTT. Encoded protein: CATSRLGYNSPLHF. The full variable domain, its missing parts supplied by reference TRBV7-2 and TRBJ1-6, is GAGVSQSPSNKVTEKGKDVELRCDPISGHTALYWYRQSLGQGLEFLIYFQGNSAPDKSGLPSDRFSAERTGGSVSTLTIQRTQQEDSAVYLCATSRLGYNSPLHFGNGTRLTVT.

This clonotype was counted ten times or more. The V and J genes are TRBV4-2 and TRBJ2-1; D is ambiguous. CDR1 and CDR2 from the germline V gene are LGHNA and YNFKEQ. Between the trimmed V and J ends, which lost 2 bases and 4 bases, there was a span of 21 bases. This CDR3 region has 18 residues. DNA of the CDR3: TGTGCCAGCAGCCAACGGAGACGCAACGGGCCGATTTACAATGAGCAGTTCTTC. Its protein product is CASSQRRRNGPIYNEQFF.

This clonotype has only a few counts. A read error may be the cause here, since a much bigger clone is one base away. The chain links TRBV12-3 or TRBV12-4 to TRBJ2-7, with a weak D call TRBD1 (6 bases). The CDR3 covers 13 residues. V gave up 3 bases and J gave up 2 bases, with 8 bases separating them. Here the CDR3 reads CASSFAGAYEQYF. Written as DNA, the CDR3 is TGTGCCAGCAGTTTCGCAGGGGCCTACGAGCAGTACTTC.

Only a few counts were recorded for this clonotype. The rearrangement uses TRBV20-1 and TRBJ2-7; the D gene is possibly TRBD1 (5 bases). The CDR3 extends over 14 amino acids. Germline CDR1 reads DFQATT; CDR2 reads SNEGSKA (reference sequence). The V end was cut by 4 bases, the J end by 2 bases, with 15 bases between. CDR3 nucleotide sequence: TGCAGTGCTACCCCTGGGGCACATACCTACGAGCAGTACTTC. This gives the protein CSATPGAHTYEQYF.

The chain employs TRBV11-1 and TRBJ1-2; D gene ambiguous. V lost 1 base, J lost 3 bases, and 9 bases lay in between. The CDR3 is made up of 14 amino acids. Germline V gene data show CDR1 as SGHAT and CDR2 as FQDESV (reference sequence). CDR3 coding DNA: TGTGCCAGCAGCTTAGGTGGGTCGGACTATGGCTACACCTTC. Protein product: CASSLGGSDYGYTF.

CDR3 region: CSASFGGYNSPLHF. CDR3 bases: TGCAGTGCATCATTCGGGGGGTATAATTCACCCCTCCACTTT. This chain links TRBV20-1 with TRBJ1-6, with D possibly matching TRBD1 (5 bases). From germline, CDR1 is DFQATT and CDR2 SNEGSKA (reference sequence). The V end lost 6 bases, the J end lost 4 bases, and 13 bases lay between the germline ends. This CDR3 has 14 amino acids.

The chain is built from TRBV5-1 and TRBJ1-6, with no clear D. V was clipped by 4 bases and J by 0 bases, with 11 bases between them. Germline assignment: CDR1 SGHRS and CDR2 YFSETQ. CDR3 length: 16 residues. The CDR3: CASSPKRSSYNSPLHF. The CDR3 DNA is TGCGCCAGCAGCCCGAAGAGGAGCTCCTATAATTCACCCCTCCACTTT.

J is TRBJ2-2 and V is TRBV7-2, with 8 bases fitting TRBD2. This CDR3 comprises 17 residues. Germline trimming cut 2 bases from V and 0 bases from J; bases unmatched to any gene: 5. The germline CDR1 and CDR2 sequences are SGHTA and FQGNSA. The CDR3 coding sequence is TGTGCCAGCAGCTTATGGAGCGGGGGAGCGAACACCGGGGAGCTGTTTTTT. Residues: CASSLWSGGANTGELFF. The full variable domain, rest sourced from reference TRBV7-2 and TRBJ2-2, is GAGVSQSPSNKVTEKGKDVELRCDPISGHTALYWYRQSLGQGLEFLIYFQGNSAPDKSGLPSDRFSAERTGGSVSTLTIQRTQQEDSAVYLCASSLWSGGANTGELFFGEGSRLTVL.

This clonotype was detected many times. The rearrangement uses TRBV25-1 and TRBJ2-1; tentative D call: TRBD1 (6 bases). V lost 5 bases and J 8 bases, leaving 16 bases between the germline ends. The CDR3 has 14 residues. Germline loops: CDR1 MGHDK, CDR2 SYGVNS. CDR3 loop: CASSPLTGIDEQFF. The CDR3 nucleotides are TGTGCCAGCAGTCCGCTTACAGGGATCGATGAGCAGTTCTTC.